Described below is a single T cell receptor beta chain sequence and its context. These data belong to a study of shared clonotypes between healthy human individuals. Produced via immunoSEQ multiplex PCR; TCRdb's table is partial and in-frame only. This sample has 780,000 or so clones, with 72% found just once. The CDR3 length is 15 residues. V gave up 5 bases and J gave up 5 bases, with 17 bases separating them. Germline V gene data show CDR1 as SGHNT and CDR2 as YENEEA. Sequenced sample: memory CD4+ T cells sorted from blood. Subset here: CD45RA-negative fraction. The receptor's source is a woman aged 25 to 45 in good health. The chain employs TRBV11-3 and TRBJ2-3; D is possibly TRBD2 (5 bases). This CDR3 reads CASSRGLGVRDTQYF. In DNA, the CDR3 is TGTGCCAGCAGCCGAGGGCTAGGAGTCAGAGATACGCAGTATTTT. Full variable domain (rest looked up from reference TRBV11-3 and TRBJ2-3): EAGVVQSPRYKIIEKKQPVAFWCNPISGHNTLYWYLQNLGQGPELLIRYENEEAVDDSQLPKDRFSAERLKGVDSTLKIQPAELGDSAVYLCASSRGLGVRDTQYFGPGTRLTVL.